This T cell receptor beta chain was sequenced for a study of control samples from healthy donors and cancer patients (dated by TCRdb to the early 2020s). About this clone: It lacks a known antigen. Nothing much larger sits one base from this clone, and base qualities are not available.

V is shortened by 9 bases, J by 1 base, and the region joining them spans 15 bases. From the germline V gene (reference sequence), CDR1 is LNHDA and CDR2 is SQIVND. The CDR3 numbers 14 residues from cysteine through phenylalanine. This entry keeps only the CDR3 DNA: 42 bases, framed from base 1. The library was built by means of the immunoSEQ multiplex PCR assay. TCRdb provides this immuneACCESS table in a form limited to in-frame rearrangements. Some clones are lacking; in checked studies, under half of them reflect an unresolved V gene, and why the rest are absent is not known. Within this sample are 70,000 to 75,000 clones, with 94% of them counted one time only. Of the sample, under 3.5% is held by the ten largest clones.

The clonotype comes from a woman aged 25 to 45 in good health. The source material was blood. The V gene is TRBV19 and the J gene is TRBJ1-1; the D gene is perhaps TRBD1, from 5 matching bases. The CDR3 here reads CASIPGPKNTEAFF. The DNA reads TGTGCCAGCATTCCGGGACCGAAGAACACTGAAGCTTTCTTT. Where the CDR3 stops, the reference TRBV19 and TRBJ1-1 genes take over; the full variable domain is DGGITQSPKYLFRKEGQNVTLSCEQNLNHDAMYWYRQDPGQGLRLIYYSQIVNDFQKGDIAEGYSVSREKKESFPLTVTSAQKNPTAFYLCASIPGPKNTEAFFGQGTRLTVV.